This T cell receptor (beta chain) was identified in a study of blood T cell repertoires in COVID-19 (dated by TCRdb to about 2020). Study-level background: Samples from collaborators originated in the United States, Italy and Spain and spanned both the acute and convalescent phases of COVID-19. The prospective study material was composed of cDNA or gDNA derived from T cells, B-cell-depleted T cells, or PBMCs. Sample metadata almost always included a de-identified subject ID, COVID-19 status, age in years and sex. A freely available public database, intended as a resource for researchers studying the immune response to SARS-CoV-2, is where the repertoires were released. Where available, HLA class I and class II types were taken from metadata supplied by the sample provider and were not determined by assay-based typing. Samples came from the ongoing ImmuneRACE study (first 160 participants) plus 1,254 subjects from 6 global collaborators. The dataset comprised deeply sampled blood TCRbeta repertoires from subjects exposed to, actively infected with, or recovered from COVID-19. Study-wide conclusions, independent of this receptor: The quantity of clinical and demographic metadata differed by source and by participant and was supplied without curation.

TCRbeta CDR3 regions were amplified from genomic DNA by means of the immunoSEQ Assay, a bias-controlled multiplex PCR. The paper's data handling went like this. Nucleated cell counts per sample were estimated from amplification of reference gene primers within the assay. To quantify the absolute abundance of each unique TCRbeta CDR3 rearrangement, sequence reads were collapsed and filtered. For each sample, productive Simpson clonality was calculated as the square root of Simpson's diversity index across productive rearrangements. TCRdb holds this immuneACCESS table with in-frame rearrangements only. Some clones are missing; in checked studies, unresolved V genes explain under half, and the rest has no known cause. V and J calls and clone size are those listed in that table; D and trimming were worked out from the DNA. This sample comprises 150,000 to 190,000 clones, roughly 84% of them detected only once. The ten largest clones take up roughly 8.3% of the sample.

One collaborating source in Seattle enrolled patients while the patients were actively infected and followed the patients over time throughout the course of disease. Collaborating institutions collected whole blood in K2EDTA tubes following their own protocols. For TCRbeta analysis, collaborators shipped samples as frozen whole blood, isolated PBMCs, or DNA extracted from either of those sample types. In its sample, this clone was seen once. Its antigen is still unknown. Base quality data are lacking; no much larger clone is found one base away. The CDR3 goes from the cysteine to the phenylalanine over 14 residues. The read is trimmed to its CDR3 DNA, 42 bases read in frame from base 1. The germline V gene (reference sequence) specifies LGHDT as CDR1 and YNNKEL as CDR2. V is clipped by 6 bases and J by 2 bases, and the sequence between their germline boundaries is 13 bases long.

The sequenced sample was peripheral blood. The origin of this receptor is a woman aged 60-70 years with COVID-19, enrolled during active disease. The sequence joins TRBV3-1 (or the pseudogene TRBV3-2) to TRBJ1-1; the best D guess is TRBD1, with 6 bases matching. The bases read TGTGCCAGCAGGGACGGACAGTTCAACACTGAAGCTTTCTTT. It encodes CASRDGQFNTEAFF.